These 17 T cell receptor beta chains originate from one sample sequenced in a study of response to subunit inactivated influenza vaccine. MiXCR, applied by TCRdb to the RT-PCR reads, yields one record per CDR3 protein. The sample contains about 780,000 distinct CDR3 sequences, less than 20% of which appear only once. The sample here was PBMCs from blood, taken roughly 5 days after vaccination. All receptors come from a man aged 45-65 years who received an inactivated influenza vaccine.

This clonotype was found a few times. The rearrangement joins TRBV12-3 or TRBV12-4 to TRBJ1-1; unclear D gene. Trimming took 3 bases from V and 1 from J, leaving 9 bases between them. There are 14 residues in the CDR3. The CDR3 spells CASSFGQRNTEAFF. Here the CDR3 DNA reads TGTGCCAGCAGTTTTGGGCAGAGGAACACTGAAGCTTTCTTT.

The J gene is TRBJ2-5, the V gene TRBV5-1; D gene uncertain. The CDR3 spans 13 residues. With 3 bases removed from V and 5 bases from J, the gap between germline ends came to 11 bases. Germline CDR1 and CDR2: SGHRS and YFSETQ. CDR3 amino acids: CASSWAVEETQYF. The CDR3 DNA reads TGCGCCAGCAGCTGGGCCGTCGAGGAGACCCAGTACTTC.

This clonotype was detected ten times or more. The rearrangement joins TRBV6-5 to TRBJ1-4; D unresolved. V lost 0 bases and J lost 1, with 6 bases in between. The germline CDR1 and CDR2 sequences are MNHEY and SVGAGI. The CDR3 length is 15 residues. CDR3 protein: CASSYSWGTNEKLFF. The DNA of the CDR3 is TGTGCCAGCAGTTACTCTTGGGGAACTAATGAAAAACTGTTTTTT.

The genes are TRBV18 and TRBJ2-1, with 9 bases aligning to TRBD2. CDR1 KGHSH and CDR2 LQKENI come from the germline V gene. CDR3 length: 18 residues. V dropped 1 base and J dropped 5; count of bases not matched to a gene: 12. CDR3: CASSPQQHASGENNEQFF. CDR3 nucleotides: TGTGCCAGCTCACCACAACAGCATGCTAGCGGGGAGAACAATGAGCAGTTCTTC.

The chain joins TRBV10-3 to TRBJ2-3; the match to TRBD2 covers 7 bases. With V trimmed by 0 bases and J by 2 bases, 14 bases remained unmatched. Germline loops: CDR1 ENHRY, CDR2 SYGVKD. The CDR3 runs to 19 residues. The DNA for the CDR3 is TGTGCCATCAGTGAGTCCACCTGGGCGAGCGGGGTTTCCACAGATACGCAGTATTTT. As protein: CAISESTWASGVSTDTQYF.

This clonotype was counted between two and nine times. The CDR3 loop is CSVSSGAAGELFF. CDR3 sequence (DNA): TGCAGCGTTAGCTCGGGGGCCGCCGGGGAGCTGTTTTTT. The chain carries TRBV29-1 and TRBJ2-2; D could derive from TRBD1 or TRBD2 (6 bases each). The germline V gene has CDR1 SQVTM and CDR2 ANQGSEA. V was clipped by 5 bases and J by 6 bases, with 13 bases between them. The CDR3 totals 13 residues.

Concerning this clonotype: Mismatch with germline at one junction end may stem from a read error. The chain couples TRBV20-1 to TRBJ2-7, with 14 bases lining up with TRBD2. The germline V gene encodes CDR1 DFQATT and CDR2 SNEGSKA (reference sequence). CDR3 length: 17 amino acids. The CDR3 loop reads CSAMGLAGEVYSDEQYF. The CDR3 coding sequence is TGCAGTGCCATGGGACTAGCGGGAGAAGTATACTCCGACGAGCAGTACTTC.

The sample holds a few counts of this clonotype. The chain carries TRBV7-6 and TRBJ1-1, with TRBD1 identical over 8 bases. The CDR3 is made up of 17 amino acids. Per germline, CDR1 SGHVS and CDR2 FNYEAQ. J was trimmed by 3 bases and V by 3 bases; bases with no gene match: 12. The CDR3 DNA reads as TGTGCCAGCAGCTTGCGATCTGAGGCAGGGGGCTACACTGAAGCTTTCTTT. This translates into CASSLRSEAGGYTEAFF.

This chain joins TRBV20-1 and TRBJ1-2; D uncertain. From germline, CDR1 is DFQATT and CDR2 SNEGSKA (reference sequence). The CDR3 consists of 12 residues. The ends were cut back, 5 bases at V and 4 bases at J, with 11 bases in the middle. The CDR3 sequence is CSAPLDLYGYTF. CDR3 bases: TGCAGTGCTCCACTAGACCTCTATGGCTACACCTTC.

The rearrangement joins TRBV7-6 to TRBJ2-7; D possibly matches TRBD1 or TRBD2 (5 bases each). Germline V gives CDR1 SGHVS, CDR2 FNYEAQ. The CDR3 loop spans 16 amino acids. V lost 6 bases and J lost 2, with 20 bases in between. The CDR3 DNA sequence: TGTGCCAGCAGAGAAGGGGCGGGCCCCCACGCCTACGAGCAGTACTTC. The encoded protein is CASREGAGPHAYEQYF.

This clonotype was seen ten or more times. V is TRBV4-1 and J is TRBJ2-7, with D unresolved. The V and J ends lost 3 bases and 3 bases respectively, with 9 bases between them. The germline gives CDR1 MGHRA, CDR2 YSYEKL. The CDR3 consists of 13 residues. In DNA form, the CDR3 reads TGCGCCAGCAGCCAGTGGTTAAACTACGAGCAGTACTTC. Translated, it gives CASSQWLNYEQYF.

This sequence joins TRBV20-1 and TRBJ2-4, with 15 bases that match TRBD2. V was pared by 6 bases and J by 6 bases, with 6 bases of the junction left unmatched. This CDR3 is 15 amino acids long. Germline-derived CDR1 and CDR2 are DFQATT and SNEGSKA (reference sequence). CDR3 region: CSAWTSGRVGNIQYF. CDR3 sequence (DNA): TGCAGTGCCTGGACTAGCGGGAGGGTTGGAAACATTCAGTACTTC.

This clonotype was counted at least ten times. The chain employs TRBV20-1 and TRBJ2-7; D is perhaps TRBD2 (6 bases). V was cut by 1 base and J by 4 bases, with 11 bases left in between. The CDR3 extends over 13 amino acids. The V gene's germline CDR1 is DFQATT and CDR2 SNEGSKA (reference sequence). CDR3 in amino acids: CSARAPGGYEQYF. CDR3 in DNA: TGCAGTGCTAGAGCACCCGGGGGTTACGAGCAGTACTTC.

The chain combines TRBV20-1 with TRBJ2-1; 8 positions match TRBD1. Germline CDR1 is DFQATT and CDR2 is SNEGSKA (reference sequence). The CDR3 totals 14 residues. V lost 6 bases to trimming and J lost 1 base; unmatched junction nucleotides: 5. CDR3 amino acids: CSAAQGASYNEQFF. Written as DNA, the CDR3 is TGCAGTGCGGCGCAGGGGGCATCCTACAATGAGCAGTTCTTC.

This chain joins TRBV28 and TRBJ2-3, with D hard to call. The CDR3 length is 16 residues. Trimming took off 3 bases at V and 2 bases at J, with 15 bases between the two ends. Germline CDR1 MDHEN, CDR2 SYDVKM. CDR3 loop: CASSFWSVTYTDTQYF. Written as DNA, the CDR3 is TGTGCCAGCAGTTTTTGGTCGGTTACGTACACAGATACGCAGTATTTT.

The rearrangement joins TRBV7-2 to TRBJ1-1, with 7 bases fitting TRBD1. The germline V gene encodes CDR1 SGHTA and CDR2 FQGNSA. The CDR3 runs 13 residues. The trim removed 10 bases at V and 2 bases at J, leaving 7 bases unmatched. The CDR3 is CATKGGGNTEAFF. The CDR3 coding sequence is TGTGCCACCAAAGGAGGGGGCAACACTGAAGCTTTCTTT. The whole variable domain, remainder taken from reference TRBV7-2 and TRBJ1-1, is GAGVSQSPSNKVTEKGKDVELRCDPISGHTALYWYRQSLGQGLEFLIYFQGNSAPDKSGLPSDRFSAERTGGSVSTLTIQRTQQEDSAVYLCATKGGGNTEAFFGQGTRLTVV.

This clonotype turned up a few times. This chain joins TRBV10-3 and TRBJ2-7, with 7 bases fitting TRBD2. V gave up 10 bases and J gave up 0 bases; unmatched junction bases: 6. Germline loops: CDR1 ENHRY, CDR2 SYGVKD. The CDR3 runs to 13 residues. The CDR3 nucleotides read TGTGCCACTGGGAGGGAGAGCTCCTACGAGCAGTACTTC. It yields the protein CATGRESSYEQYF.